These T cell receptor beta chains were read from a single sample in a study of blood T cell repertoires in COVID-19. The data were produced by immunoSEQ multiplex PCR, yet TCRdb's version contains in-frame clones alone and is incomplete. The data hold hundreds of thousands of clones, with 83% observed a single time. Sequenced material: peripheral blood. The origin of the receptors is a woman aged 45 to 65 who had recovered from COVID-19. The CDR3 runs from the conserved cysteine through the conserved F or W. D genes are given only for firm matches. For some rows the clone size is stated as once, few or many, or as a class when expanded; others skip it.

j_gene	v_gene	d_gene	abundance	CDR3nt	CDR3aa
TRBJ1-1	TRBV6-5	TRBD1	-	TGTGCCAGCAGGGGGACAGAGATGAACACTGAAGCTTTCTTT	CASRGTEMNTEAFF
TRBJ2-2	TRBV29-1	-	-	TGCAGCGTTGCAGACTTCGGGGAGCTGTTTTTT	CSVADFGELFF
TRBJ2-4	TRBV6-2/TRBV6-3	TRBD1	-	TGTGCCAGCAGCTATAGTCCCGGGACAGGGGCGAAAAACATTCAGTACTTC	CASSYSPGTGAKNIQYF
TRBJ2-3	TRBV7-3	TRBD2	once	TGTGCCAGCAGCAAGGGACTAGCGGGGCATACGCAGTATTTT	CASSKGLAGHTQYF
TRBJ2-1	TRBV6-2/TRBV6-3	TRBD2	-	TGTGCCAGCAGTTACTCTTCGCGGGGGGAATACAATGAGCAGTTCTTC	CASSYSSRGEYNEQFF
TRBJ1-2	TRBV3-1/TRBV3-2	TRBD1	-	TGTGCCAGCAGCCCACAGGGGACCTATGGCTACACCTTC	CASSPQGTYGYTF
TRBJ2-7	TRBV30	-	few	TGTGCCTGTCCCACGGGACATAACTCCTACGAGCAGTACTTC	CACPTGHNSYEQYF
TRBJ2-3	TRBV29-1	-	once	TGCAGCGTGGCATATGGACAGAGCACAGATACGCAGTATTTT	CSVAYGQSTDTQYF
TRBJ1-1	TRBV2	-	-	TGTGCCAGCCAACTCGACAGCGTGAACACTGAAGCTTTCTTT	CASQLDSVNTEAFF
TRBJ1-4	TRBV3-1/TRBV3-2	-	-	TGTGCCAGCAGCCAAAGTCGGTCGAGAATGTTTTTT	CASSQSRSRMFF
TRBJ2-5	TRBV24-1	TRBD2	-	TGTGCCACCAGTGATTCCACGACGGGGGGGAAACAAGAGACCCAGTACTTC	CATSDSTTGGKQETQYF
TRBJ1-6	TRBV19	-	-	TGTGCCAGTACCATCGGAGGGCCCACGCCTTCACCCCTCCACTTT	CASTIGGPTPSPLHF
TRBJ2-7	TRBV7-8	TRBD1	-	TGTGCCAGCAGCTTAGGACAGGGGGCTCCCTACGAGCAGTACTTC	CASSLGQGAPYEQYF
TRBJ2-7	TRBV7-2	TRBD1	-	TGTGCCAGCAGCCAAGACAGGGGGCCCTACGAGCAGTACTTC	CASSQDRGPYEQYF
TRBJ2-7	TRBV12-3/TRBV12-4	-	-	TGTGCCAGCATCGCGAGGCAGGGCGGCGAGCAGTACTTC	CASIARQGGEQYF
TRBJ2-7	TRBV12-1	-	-	TGTGCCAGCAGCTTTCCGCAGGGGGCATTTTACGAGCAGTACTTC	CASSFPQGAFYEQYF
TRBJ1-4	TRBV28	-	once	TGTGCCAGCAGTTTTTCAGGACAGACCCTGTTTTTT	CASSFSGQTLFF
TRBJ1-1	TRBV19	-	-	TGTGCCAGTAGTATTTTGAGGAACACTGAAGCTTTCTTT	CASSILRNTEAFF
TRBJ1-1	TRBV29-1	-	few	TGCAGCTCTAAAACGAACACTGAAGCTTTCTTT	CSSKTNTEAFF
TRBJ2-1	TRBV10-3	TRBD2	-	TGTGGTGTGGGACTAGCCCACAATGAGCAGTTCTTC	CGVGLAHNEQFF
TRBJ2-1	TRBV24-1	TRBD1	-	TGTGCCACCAGTGATTTGGGGACAGGGGCTGAGCAGTTCTTC	CATSDLGTGAEQFF
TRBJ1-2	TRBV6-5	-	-	TGTGCCAGCACCCCGCAGCTAGGAGACTATGGCTACACCTTC	CASTPQLGDYGYTF
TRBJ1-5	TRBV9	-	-	TGTGCCAGCAGCGTATATGAGAGCTCCAATCAGCCCCAGCATTTT	CASSVYESSNQPQHF
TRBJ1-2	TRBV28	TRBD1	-	TGTGCCAGCAGTTACACCCAAGCCGGGACAGCCTATGGCTACACCTTC	CASSYTQAGTAYGYTF
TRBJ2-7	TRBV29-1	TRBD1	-	TGCAGCGTCGTGTTAGGGACAGGGGCGAGTGAGCAGTACTTC	CSVVLGTGASEQYF
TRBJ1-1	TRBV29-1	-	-	TGCAGCGCCGAGGGAGGGAGGAGTGAAGCTTTCTTT	CSAEGGRSEAFF
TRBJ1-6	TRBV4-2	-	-	TGTGCCAGCAGCCCCAGAGGCTCTATCTCCTATAATTCACCCCTCCACTTT	CASSPRGSISYNSPLHF
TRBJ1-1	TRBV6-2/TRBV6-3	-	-	TGTGCCAGCAGTTACTCCACAGGCACTGAAGCTTTCTTT	CASSYSTGTEAFF
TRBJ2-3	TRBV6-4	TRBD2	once	TGTGCCAGCAGTGAGCTAGCGGGGACCACAGATACGCAGTATTTT	CASSELAGTTDTQYF
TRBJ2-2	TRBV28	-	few	TGTGCCAGCAGTTTAGGTTTGGGACACGGGGAGCTGTTTTTT	CASSLGLGHGELFF
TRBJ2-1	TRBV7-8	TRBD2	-	TGTGCCAGCAGCCTAACTAGCGGGAGTGTTAATGAGCAGTTCTTC	CASSLTSGSVNEQFF
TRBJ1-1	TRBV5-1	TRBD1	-	TGCGCCAGCAGGGAGAAGACAGGGGAACCGAACACTGAAGCTTTCTTT	CASREKTGEPNTEAFF
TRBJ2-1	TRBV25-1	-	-	TGTGCCAGCAGTGATCGCTACTACAATGAGCAGTTCTTC	CASSDRYYNEQFF
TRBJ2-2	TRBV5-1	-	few	TGCGCCAGCAGTCCCTCGGGTAGCGCAAACACCGGGGAGCTGTTTTTT	CASSPSGSANTGELFF
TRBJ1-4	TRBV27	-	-	TGTGCCAGCAGTCAGGCAACTAATGAAAAACTGTTTTTT	CASSQATNEKLFF
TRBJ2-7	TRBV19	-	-	TGTGCCGTTGGCGGGGCATACGAGCAGTACTTC	CAVGGAYEQYF
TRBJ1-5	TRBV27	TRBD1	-	TGTGCCAGCAGCCAGACAGGGGGCCTTCAGCCCCAGCATTTT	CASSQTGGLQPQHF
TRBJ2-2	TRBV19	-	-	TGTGCCAGTAGTATAGATCCTTTGAGTGTCTCGGTTGTGGGGGAGCTGTTTTTT	CASSIDPLSVSVVGELFF
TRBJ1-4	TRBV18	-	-	TGTGCCAGCTCACGAGGTACTAATGAAAAACTGTTTTTT	CASSRGTNEKLFF
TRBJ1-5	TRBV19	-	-	TGTGCCAGTAGTCTCCGGGTAGGCTCGAGCAATCAGCCCCAGCATTTT	CASSLRVGSSNQPQHF
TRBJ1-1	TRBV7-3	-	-	TGTGCCAGCTCCCCCGGGGGGAAAAGCACTGAAGCTTTCTTT	CASSPGGKSTEAFF
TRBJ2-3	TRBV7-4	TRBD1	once	TGTGCCAGCAGCCCCAGGGGGCGGTGCACAGATACGCAGTATTTT	CASSPRGRCTDTQYF
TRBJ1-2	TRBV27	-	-	TGTGCCAGCAGTTCCACGCCATATTCAGGGGTATATGGCTACACCTTC	CASSSTPYSGVYGYTF
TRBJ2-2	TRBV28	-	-	TGTGCCAGCAGTCCCGGGGGACAGTGGAACACCGGGGAGCTGTTTTTT	CASSPGGQWNTGELFF
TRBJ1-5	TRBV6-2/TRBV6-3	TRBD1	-	TGTGCCAGCAGTTACTCTCCGGACAGGAAAAATCAGCCCCAGCATTTT	CASSYSPDRKNQPQHF
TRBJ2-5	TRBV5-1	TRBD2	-	TGCGCCAGCAGCTCCGGGGCACTAGCGGGGGTGGAGACCCAGTACTTC	CASSSGALAGVETQYF
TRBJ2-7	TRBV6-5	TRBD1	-	TGTGCCAGCAGCCGGACAGGGGCGTACGAGCAGTACTTC	CASSRTGAYEQYF
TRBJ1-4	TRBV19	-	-	TGTGCCAGTAGGAGCTCACAGGGATCGGGACTGTTTTTT	CASRSSQGSGLFF
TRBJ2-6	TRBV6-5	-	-	TGTGCCAGCAGTATACACTCTGGGGCCAACGTCCTGACTTTC	CASSIHSGANVLTF
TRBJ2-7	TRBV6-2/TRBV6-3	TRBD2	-	TGTGCCAGCAGTTACTCGTCTAGCGGGGTTACCCCTGCGGGCGAGCAGTACTTC	CASSYSSSGVTPAGEQYF
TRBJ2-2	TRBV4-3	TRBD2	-	TGCGCCAGCAGCCAAAAAGTGGTGACTAGCGGGTCTTACACCGGGGAGCTGTTTTTT	CASSQKVVTSGSYTGELFF
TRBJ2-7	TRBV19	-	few	TGTGCCAGTAGTATAGGCGGACAGAACTACGAGCAGTACTTC	CASSIGGQNYEQYF
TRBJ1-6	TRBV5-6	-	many	TGTGCCAGCAGCCTCAAGGGGGGGCTGAGCTATAATTCACCCCTCCACTTT	CASSLKGGLSYNSPLHF